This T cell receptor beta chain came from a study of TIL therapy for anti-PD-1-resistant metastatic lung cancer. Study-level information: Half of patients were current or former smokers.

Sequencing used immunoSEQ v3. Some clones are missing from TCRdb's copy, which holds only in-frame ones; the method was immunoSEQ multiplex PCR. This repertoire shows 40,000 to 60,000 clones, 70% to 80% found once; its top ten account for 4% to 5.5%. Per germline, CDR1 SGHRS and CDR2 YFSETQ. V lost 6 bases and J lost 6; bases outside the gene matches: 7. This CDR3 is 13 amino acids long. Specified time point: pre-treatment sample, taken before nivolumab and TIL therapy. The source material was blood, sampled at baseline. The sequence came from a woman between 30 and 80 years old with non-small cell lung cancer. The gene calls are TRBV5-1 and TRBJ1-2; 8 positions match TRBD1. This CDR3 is CASTDRDKDGYTF. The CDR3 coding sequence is TGCGCCAGCACGGACAGGGATAAAGATGGCTACACCTTC.